These 28 T cell receptor beta chains originate from one sample sequenced in a study of CD4 T cells in relation to SARS-CoV-2 and coronaviruses. Their recognized antigens are unknown. The protocol was immunoSEQ multiplex PCR, while the TCRdb copy is restricted to in-frame clones and leaves out a portion. The table shows tens of thousands of clones, with around 68% occurring only once. CD4+ T cells from unexposed donors were obtained before the COVID-19 pandemic (2011-2018). Isolation of CD4+ T cells took place after nine to ten days in culture. Sample: CD4+ T cells from PBMCs, cultured in vitro. Receptors were obtained from a human donor in good health.

The genes are TRBV7-6 and TRBJ1-2; possibly TRBD1 for D (6 bases). The CDR3 is 15 residues long. Trimming pared 1 base from V and 3 bases from J, leaving 12 bases between. Germline CDR1 SGHVS, CDR2 FNYEAQ. The CDR3 is CASSLGGAGDYGYTF. CDR3 DNA sequence: TGTGCCAGCAGCTTAGGGGGGGCCGGGGACTATGGCTACACCTTC.

The chain joins TRBV25-1 to TRBJ2-3; no clear D gene. Germline V CDR1 and CDR2: MGHDK, SYGVNS. The CDR3 sequence is 13 residues long. Trimming removed 8 bases from V and 4 bases from J, with 13 bases in between. DNA for the CDR3: TGTGCCAGCGGCGTCACGGCTTCAGATACGCAGTATTTT. It encodes CASGVTASDTQYF.

This clone showed up just a few times. The chain is built from TRBV19 and TRBJ1-1; D call uncertain. The CDR3 runs 11 residues. V was trimmed by 8 bases and J by 6 bases, leaving 10 bases between them. CDR1 and CDR2 from the germline V gene are LNHDA and SQIVND (reference sequence). CDR3 region: CASSSMAEAFF. CDR3 bases: TGTGCCAGTTCTTCCATGGCTGAAGCTTTCTTT. Complete variable domain (other parts from reference TRBV19 and TRBJ1-1): DGGITQSPKYLFRKEGQNVTLSCEQNLNHDAMYWYRQDPGQGLRLIYYSQIVNDFQKGDIAEGYSVSREKKESFPLTVTSAQKNPTAFYLCASSSMAEAFFGQGTRLTVV.

The chain couples TRBV7-9 to TRBJ2-6, with a weak D call TRBD1 (6 bases). This CDR3 spans 18 amino acids. Trimming took 7 bases from V and 4 from J, leaving 23 bases between them. Looked up from germline, CDR1 is SEHNR and CDR2 is FQNEAQ (reference sequence). DNA for the CDR3: TGTGCCAGCAACCAGGACAGCACTCACGGGGTCGGGGCCAACGTCCTGACTTTC. It specifies CASNQDSTHGVGANVLTF.

This chain joins TRBV7-2 and TRBJ2-2, with D unclear. Trimming removed 3 bases at V and 3 bases at J, with 5 bases between. Per the germline V gene, CDR1 is SGHTA and CDR2 is FQGNSA. The CDR3 has 13 amino acids. CDR3 DNA: TGTGCCAGCAGCTTTGTTGACACCGGGGAGCTGTTTTTT. This encodes CASSFVDTGELFF.

The rearrangement joins TRBV7-9 to TRBJ2-5; 8 positions agree with TRBD2. The germline V gene has CDR1 SEHNR and CDR2 FQNEAQ (reference sequence). The ends lost 7 bases at V and 1 base at J; junction bases unmatched: 2. This CDR3 region has 13 residues. Here the CDR3 reads CASTRGGQETQYF. CDR3 sequence (DNA): TGTGCCAGCACCCGGGGGGGCCAAGAGACCCAGTACTTC.

This chain connects TRBV6-2 or TRBV6-3 to TRBJ1-2; D is unclear. The CDR3 has 14 amino acids. CDR1 is MNHEY, CDR2 SVGEGT, per germline. The V end lost 5 bases, the J end lost 4 bases, and 14 bases lay between the germline ends. The CDR3 protein is CASSLSPEIYGYTF. In nucleotides, the CDR3 is TGTGCCAGCAGTCTATCCCCGGAAATCTATGGCTACACCTTC.

This chain connects TRBV27 to TRBJ1-1; D might be TRBD1 (5 bases). This CDR3 comprises 14 residues. Germline-derived CDR1 and CDR2 are MNHEY and SMNVEV (reference sequence). V dropped 5 bases and J dropped 0 bases, with 10 bases sitting between them. The CDR3 nucleotides are TGTGCCAGCAGTACCGGGACCCTGAACACTGAAGCTTTCTTT. Amino acids: CASSTGTLNTEAFF.

This clone was detected only a few times. J is TRBJ1-5 and V is TRBV6-5, with D possibly being TRBD1 (5 bases). The germline CDR1 and CDR2 sequences are MNHEY and SVGAGI. This CDR3 contains 13 residues. The ends were cut back, 6 bases at V and 1 base at J, with 7 bases in the middle. CDR3 in DNA: TGTGCCAGCAGCCGGGGGAGCAATCAGCCCCAGCATTTT. It is translated as CASSRGSNQPQHF.

V gene TRBV7-6 combines with J gene TRBJ1-1; no clear D. There are 15 residues in the CDR3. With 1 base removed from V and 1 base from J, the gap between germline ends came to 10 bases. The V gene's germline CDR1 is SGHVS and CDR2 FNYEAQ. The CDR3 region is CASSLVASSNTEAFF. The CDR3 nucleotides are TGTGCCAGCAGCTTAGTGGCTAGCTCGAACACTGAAGCTTTCTTT.

The chain links TRBV4-2 to TRBJ2-2; D is unclear. The V end was cut by 1 base, the J end by 0 bases, with 6 bases between. The CDR3 has 15 residues. CDR1 is LGHNA and CDR2 is YNFKEQ in the germline V gene. The CDR3 nucleotides are TGTGCCAGCAGCCAAGGATCCACGAACACCGGGGAGCTGTTTTTT. Translated, it gives CASSQGSTNTGELFF.

V usage is TRBV7-2 and J usage is TRBJ2-5, with TRBD2 identical over 11 bases. The CDR3 has 15 amino acids. Germline V lookup: CDR1 SGHTA, CDR2 FQGNSA. V gave up 0 bases and J gave up 4 bases; unmatched junction bases: 1. For the CDR3, the DNA is TGTGCCAGCAGCTTAGCTCTAGCGGGGGGAGAGACCCAGTACTTC. This codes for CASSLALAGGETQYF.

DNA of the CDR3: TGTGCCAGCAGTTTATTCGGGGGCGCGGGCAATTCACCCCTCCACTTT. Amino acid sequence: CASSLFGGAGNSPLHF. The rearrangement uses TRBV28 and TRBJ1-6; D possibly corresponds to TRBD1 (6 bases). Trimming took off 1 base at V and 7 bases at J, with 14 bases between the two ends. Germline loops: CDR1 MDHEN, CDR2 SYDVKM. CDR3 length: 16 amino acids.

As regards this clone: The junction and the germline gene differ at one end; a read error may be behind it. Other DNA sequences in this specimen translate into the identical CDR3. V and J are TRBV7-3 and TRBJ1-1, with 12 positions matching TRBD1. This CDR3 comprises 15 residues. Germline CDR1 and CDR2: SGHTA and FQGTGA. The chain's CDR3 is CASSLGTGGRTEAFF. CDR3 DNA sequence: TGTGCCAGCAGCCTCGGGACAGGGGGCCGGACTGAAGCCTTCTTT. Full variable domain (missing parts from reference TRBV7-3 and TRBJ1-1): GAGVSQTPSNKVTEKGKYVELRCDPISGHTALYWYRQSLGQGPEFLIYFQGTGAADDSGLPNDRFFAVRPEGSVSTLKIQRTERGDSAVYLCASSLGTGGRTEAFFGQGTRLTVV.

V and J are TRBV4-1 and TRBJ2-5; D remains unclear. CDR1 and CDR2 from the germline V gene are MGHRA and YSYEKL. V lost 4 bases to trimming and J lost 5 bases, with 20 bases between them. CDR3 length equals 16 residues. The CDR3 sequence is CASSPLTRSPRETQYF. CDR3 coding DNA: TGCGCCAGCAGCCCCCTGACTCGCTCCCCTAGGGAGACCCAGTACTTC.

J is TRBJ1-4 and V is TRBV6-1; D unresolved. CDR3 length: 14 residues. With 2 bases removed from V and 6 bases from J, the gap between germline ends came to 10 bases. Germline V gene sequence: CDR1 MNHNS, CDR2 SASEGT. This chain's CDR3 is CASSEHRSDEKLFF. The CDR3, as DNA: TGTGCCAGCAGTGAACATCGTTCAGATGAAAAACTGTTTTTT.

The rearrangement links TRBV18 to TRBJ2-5, with no clear D. V gave up 3 bases and J gave up 1 base, with 9 bases separating them. Germline V gene data show CDR1 as KGHSH and CDR2 as LQKENI. The CDR3 runs 14 residues. The CDR3 sequence: CASSPITGQETQYF. The CDR3 nucleotides read TGTGCCAGCTCACCCATTACGGGCCAAGAGACCCAGTACTTC.

This sequence joins TRBV28 and TRBJ1-5; D unresolved. This CDR3 has 14 residues. V was shortened by 8 bases and J by 9 bases, with 20 bases between the two germline ends. Germline V CDR1 and CDR2: MDHEN, SYDVKM. CDR3 in amino acids: CASETPAPNLPQHF. The DNA for the CDR3 is TGTGCCAGCGAAACCCCGGCCCCGAACCTGCCCCAGCATTTT.

The genes are TRBV7-2 and TRBJ2-1; 11 bases fit TRBD2. CDR1 and CDR2 from the germline V gene are SGHTA and FQGNSA. The CDR3 consists of 15 residues. V shed 5 bases, J shed 4 bases, and the junction held 4 bases outside the gene matches. The DNA of the CDR3 is TGTGCCAGCAGCCCCCCTAGCGGGAGGTACAATGAGCAGTTCTTC. Residues: CASSPPSGRYNEQFF.

The V gene is TRBV11-2, the J gene TRBJ1-4; 9 nucleotides match TRBD1. With V trimmed by 5 bases and J by 4 bases, 5 bases remained unmatched. CDR1 SGHAT and CDR2 FQNNGV come from the germline V gene. The CDR3 is made up of 15 amino acids. The CDR3 nucleotides read TGTGCCAGCAGCGTCCGGACAGGGGTTAATGAAAAACTGTTTTTT. It yields the protein CASSVRTGVNEKLFF.

The chain uses TRBV4-1 and TRBJ2-5, with TRBD1 matching 9 bases. J was trimmed by 2 bases and V by 3 bases; bases with no gene match: 4. This CDR3 has 15 residues. CDR1 and CDR2 from the germline V gene are MGHRA and YSYEKL. The CDR3 loop reads CASSQGDRVQETQYF. CDR3 nucleotide sequence: TGCGCCAGCAGCCAGGGGGACAGGGTACAAGAGACCCAGTACTTC.

J is TRBJ2-7 and V is TRBV6-5, with a possible D match to TRBD1 (6 bases). Germline CDR1 MNHEY, CDR2 SVGAGI. The CDR3 contains 13 residues. V was trimmed by 5 bases and J by 7 bases, leaving 15 bases between them. The CDR3 is CASSPTGWIEQYF. In DNA form, the CDR3 reads TGTGCCAGCAGTCCAACAGGGTGGATTGAGCAGTACTTC.

This chain uses TRBV19 with TRBJ2-3; D tentatively reads TRBD1 or TRBD2 (6 bases each). Trimming pared 9 bases from V and 2 bases from J, leaving 21 bases between. The CDR3 loop spans 16 amino acids. CDR1 and CDR2 from the germline V gene are LNHDA and SQIVND (reference sequence). CDR3 residues: CASATVWGADTDTQYF. CDR3 DNA sequence: TGTGCCAGCGCAACTGTTTGGGGGGCTGACACAGATACGCAGTATTTT.

V and J are TRBV7-3 and TRBJ1-2, with TRBD1 identical over 8 bases. The germline CDR1 and CDR2 sequences are SGHTA and FQGTGA. CDR3 length: 13 residues. J gave up 3 bases and V 5 bases, and 2 bases lay outside the gene matches. CDR3 sequence (DNA): TGTGCCAGCAGCCAGGGACAGGACTATGGCTACACCTTC. Translating it yields CASSQGQDYGYTF.

V gene TRBV9 combines with J gene TRBJ2-5, with 9 bases fitting TRBD2. Germline V gene lookup returns CDR1 SGDLS and CDR2 YYNGEE. The CDR3 consists of 16 residues. V shed 3 bases, J shed 2 bases, and the junction held 8 bases outside the gene matches. The CDR3, as DNA: TGTGCCAGCAGCGCCACTAGCGGGCACTCTCAAGAGACCCAGTACTTC. Protein sequence: CASSATSGHSQETQYF.

This chain links TRBV6-4 with TRBJ1-4; D unclear. CDR1 MRHNA and CDR2 SNTAGT come from the germline V gene. V was clipped by 4 bases and J by 3 bases, with 9 bases between them. This CDR3 is built from 14 residues. The CDR3 DNA is TGTGCCAGCAGTGGGGCGAGGTCTAATGAAAAACTGTTTTTT. Its translation is CASSGARSNEKLFF.

This clone has just a few counts. The genes are TRBV9 and TRBJ1-2; D gene unclear. Germline V lookup: CDR1 SGDLS, CDR2 YYNGEE. V lost 0 bases, J lost 6 bases, and 15 bases lay in between. This CDR3 has 15 amino acids. The CDR3 DNA follows: TGTGCCAGCAGCGTAGAGGGTGGACCTTTGCATGGCTACACCTTC. Translation gives CASSVEGGPLHGYTF.

J is TRBJ2-2 and V is TRBV7-3, with D unresolved. Germline V gene data show CDR1 as SGHTA and CDR2 as FQGTGA. The V and J ends lost 3 bases and 0 bases respectively, with 5 bases between them. The CDR3 loop spans 14 amino acids. The CDR3 reads CASSLIPNTGELFF. The CDR3 DNA is TGTGCCAGCAGCTTGATACCGAACACCGGGGAGCTGTTTTTT.